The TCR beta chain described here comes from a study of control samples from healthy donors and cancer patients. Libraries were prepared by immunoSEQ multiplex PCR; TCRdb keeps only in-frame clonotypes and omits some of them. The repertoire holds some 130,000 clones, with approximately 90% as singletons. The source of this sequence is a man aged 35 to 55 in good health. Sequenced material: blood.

As DNA, the CDR3 is TGCGCCAGCAGCTTGGGACAGATCCCCTACGAGCAGTACTTC. Translated: CASSLGQIPYEQYF. This chain links TRBV5-1 with TRBJ2-7; TRBD1 might be the D (5 bases). Looked up from germline, CDR1 is SGHRS and CDR2 is YFSETQ. V was shortened by 0 bases and J by 2 bases, with 9 bases between the two germline ends. This CDR3 spans 14 amino acids. Drawing the rest from reference TRBV5-1 and TRBJ2-7, the complete variable domain is KAGVTQTPRYLIKTRGQQVTLSCSPISGHRSVSWYQQTPGQGLQFLFEYFSETQRNKGNFPGRFSGRQFSNSRSEMNVSTLELGDSALYLCASSLGQIPYEQYFGPGTRLTVT.